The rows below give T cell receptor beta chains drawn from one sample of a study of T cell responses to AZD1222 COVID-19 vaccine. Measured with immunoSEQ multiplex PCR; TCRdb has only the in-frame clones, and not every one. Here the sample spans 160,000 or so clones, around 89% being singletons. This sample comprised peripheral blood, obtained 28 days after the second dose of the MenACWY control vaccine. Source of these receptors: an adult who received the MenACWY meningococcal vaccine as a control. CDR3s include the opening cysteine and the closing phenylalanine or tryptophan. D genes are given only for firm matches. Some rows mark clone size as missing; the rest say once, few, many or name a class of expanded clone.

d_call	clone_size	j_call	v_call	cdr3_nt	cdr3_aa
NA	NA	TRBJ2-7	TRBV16	TGTGCCAGCAGCCCCCTCCCGAATTACGAGCAGTACTTC	CASSPLPNYEQYF
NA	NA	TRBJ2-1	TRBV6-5	TGTGCCAGCAGTTACTCGCCGGAGTTTAGCGAGCAGTTCTTC	CASSYSPEFSEQFF
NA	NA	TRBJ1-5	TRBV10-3	TGTGCCATCAGTGAGGAGCCGACCCAGCCCCAGCATTTT	CAISEEPTQPQHF
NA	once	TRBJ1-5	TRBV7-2	TGTGCCAGCAGCTTAGTGGTACAGCTCAATCAGCCCCAGCATTTT	CASSLVVQLNQPQHF
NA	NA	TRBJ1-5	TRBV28	TGTGCCAGCAAGGACGACGGTTATCAGCCCCAGCATTTT	CASKDDGYQPQHF
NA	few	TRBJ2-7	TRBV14	TGTGCCAGCACCCCGGGGTCCTCCTACGAGCAGTACTTC	CASTPGSSYEQYF
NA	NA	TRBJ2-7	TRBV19	TGTGCCAGTAGTATAGCGGCGGCGGCAACCTACGAGCAGTACTTC	CASSIAAAATYEQYF
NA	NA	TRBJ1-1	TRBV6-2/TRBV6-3	TGTGCCAGCAGTTACGACGTGGTGAACACTGAAGCTTTCTTT	CASSYDVVNTEAFF
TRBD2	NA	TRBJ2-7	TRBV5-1	TGCGCCAGCAGCCCCGGAGCGGGGAACGAGCAGTACTTC	CASSPGAGNEQYF
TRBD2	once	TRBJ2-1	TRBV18	TGTGCCAGCTCACGCTCCTCTAGCGGGGACTACAATGAGCAGTTCTTC	CASSRSSSGDYNEQFF
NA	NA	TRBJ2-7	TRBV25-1	TGTGCCAGTCGGAGAGGGGAGAACTCCTACGAGCAGTACTTC	CASRRGENSYEQYF
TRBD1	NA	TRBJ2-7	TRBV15	TGTGCCACCAGCTCGGGACAGCTCTACGAGCAGTACTTC	CATSSGQLYEQYF
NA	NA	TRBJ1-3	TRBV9	TGTGCCAGCACCCGTGGGGCGGCCAACTCTGGAAACACCATATATTTT	CASTRGAANSGNTIYF
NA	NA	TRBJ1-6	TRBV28	TGTGCCAGCAGTTTAGTATATTCACCCCTCCACTTT	CASSLVYSPLHF
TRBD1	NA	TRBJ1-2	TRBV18	TGTGCCAGCTCACCTGGGACAGGGCGAGAGGACACCTTC	CASSPGTGREDTF
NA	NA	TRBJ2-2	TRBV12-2	TGTGCAAGTCGCTTAGGTTGTCCGAGGGACAGGGGAAAAGATACGAACACCGGGGAGCTGTTTTTT	CASRLGCPRDRGKDTNTGELFF
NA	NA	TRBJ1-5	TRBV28	TGTGCCAGCAGTTTAACGTATACCCACCAGCCCCAGCATTTT	CASSLTYTHQPQHF
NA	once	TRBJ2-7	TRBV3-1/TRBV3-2	TGTGCCAGCAGCCAAGTAGCGATCGAGCAGTACTTC	CASSQVAIEQYF
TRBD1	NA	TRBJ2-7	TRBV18	TGTGCCAGCTCAAGACCGGGACAGGGGACTGTCTACGAGCAGTACTTC	CASSRPGQGTVYEQYF
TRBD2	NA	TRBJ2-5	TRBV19	TGTGCCAGTAGTGAGACTAGCGGGACAACCCAGTACTTC	CASSETSGTTQYF
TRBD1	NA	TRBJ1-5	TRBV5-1	TGCGCCAGCAGCTTGACAGGGGGCTGGGTCGAGCCCCAGCATTTT	CASSLTGGWVEPQHF
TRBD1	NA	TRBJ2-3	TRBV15	TGTGCCACCAGCAGAGGGACAGGGATTGCAGATACGCAGTATTTT	CATSRGTGIADTQYF
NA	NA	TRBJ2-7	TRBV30	TGTGCCTGGAGTCTAGGGGGCTACGAGCAGTACTTC	CAWSLGGYEQYF
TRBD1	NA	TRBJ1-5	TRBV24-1	TGTGCCACCAGTGACTCGGGACAGCATTTCGGTCAGCCCCAGCATTTT	CATSDSGQHFGQPQHF
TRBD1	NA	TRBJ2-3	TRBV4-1	TGCGCCAGCAGCCAAGACGGGACAGGGGTTGGCACAGATACGCAGTATTTT	CASSQDGTGVGTDTQYF
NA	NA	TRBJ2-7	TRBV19	TGTGCCAGTAGTCCGGGCTTCTTCTCCTACGAGCAGTACTTC	CASSPGFFSYEQYF
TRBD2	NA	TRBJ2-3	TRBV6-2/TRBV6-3	TGTGCCAGCAGTTATATTTCAGCGGGAGGGCCTTCTGGCACAGATACGCAGTATTTT	CASSYISAGGPSGTDTQYF
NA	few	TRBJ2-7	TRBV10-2	TGCGCCAGCAGTGAACCATCGACCTCCTACGAGCAGTACTTC	CASSEPSTSYEQYF
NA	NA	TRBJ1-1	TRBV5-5	TGTGCCAGCAGCTTGGGAGGAAGGGGGGCCACTGAAGCTTTCTTT	CASSLGGRGATEAFF
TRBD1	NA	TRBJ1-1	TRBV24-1	TGTGCCACCAGCGTTACAGGGGACGGTGTGAACACTGAAGCTTTCTTT	CATSVTGDGVNTEAFF
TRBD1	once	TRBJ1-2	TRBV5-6	TGTGCCAGCAGCTCAGGGGGCTTCTTCGGCTACACCTTC	CASSSGGFFGYTF
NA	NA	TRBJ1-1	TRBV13	TGTGCCAGCAGCTTCGAGTCGAACACTGAAGCTTTCTTT	CASSFESNTEAFF
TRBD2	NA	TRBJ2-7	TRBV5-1	TGCGCCAGCAGCTTGGGACTAGCGGAAGGGTCCTACGAGCAGTACTTC	CASSLGLAEGSYEQYF
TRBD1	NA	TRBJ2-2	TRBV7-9	TGTGCCAGCAGCTCTGTTCAGGGGGACACCGGGGAGCTGTTTTTT	CASSSVQGDTGELFF
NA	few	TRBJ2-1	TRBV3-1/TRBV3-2	TGTGCCAGCCAGTCGGGCTCCTACAATGAGCAGTTCTTC	CASQSGSYNEQFF
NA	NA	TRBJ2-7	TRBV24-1	TGTGCCACCAGTGATTCCGCCCTTTCGGGGTTCGAGCAGTACTTC	CATSDSALSGFEQYF
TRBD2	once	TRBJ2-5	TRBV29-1	TGCAGCGTTGTACTAGCGAACAAACAAGAGACCCAGTACTTC	CSVVLANKQETQYF
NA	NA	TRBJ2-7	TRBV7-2	TGTGCCAGCAGGAAGGGAGGCCGTCCCTACGAGCAGTACTTC	CASRKGGRPYEQYF
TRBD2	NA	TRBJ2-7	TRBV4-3	TGCGCCAGCAGCCAAGGGACTAGCGCATCCTACGAGCAGTACTTC	CASSQGTSASYEQYF
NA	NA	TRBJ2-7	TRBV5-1	TGCGCCAGCAGCGGCGGGACACGTTTCTCCTACGAGCAGTACTTC	CASSGGTRFSYEQYF
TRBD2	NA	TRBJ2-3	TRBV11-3	TGTGCCAGCAGCCCCGGAAGCGGGATGGCAGATACGCAGTATTTT	CASSPGSGMADTQYF
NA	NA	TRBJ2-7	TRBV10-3	TGTGCCATCGCGGGCGCCGGGGTCCTCTCCTACGAGCAGTACTTC	CAIAGAGVLSYEQYF
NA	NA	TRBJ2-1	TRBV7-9	TGTGCCAGCAGCTTAGGGACAAGATACAATGAGCAGTTCTTC	CASSLGTRYNEQFF
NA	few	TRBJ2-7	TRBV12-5	TGTGCTAGTGCCTTCGACTGGGGACCCTACGAGCAGTACTTC	CASAFDWGPYEQYF
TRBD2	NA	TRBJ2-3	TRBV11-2	TGTGCCAGCAGCTTACAGGCGGGAGAAACAGATACGCAGTATTTT	CASSLQAGETDTQYF
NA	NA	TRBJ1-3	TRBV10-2	TGCGCCAGCAGTGAGTCGACGGGGTCTGGAAACACCATATATTTT	CASSESTGSGNTIYF
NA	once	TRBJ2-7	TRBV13	TGTGCCAGCAGCTCCACCAGATCCTACGAGCAGTACTTC	CASSSTRSYEQYF
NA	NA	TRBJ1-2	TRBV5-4	TGTGCCAGCAGCTTGGACTTCGCGGGCTACACCTTC	CASSLDFAGYTF
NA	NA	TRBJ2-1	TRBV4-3	TGCGCCAGCAGCCAAGATCGGAGCAATGAGCAGTTCTTC	CASSQDRSNEQFF
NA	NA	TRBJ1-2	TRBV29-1	TGCAGCGTTGAAGATCAGGAGATAGGGGGTGGCTACACCTTC	CSVEDQEIGGGYTF